This T cell receptor (beta chain) is drawn from a study of cytomegalovirus exposure and HLA in healthy donors. About the research overall: The same platform was used for the 130 or so validation repertoires and the approximately 670 first-cohort repertoires, a later analysis reported.

As concerns this clone: Its specificity is unknown.

The validation cohort, a group of 120 subjects, included the donors and was separate from the approximately 650-subject first cohort. Germline V gives CDR1 MNHNY, CDR2 SVGAGI (reference sequence). Trimming stripped 5 bases from V and 9 bases from J, with 24 bases between. The CDR3 has 16 amino acids. Data came from immunoSEQ multiplex PCR; TCRdb stores just in-frame clones and leaves some out. The repertoire holds 170,000 or so clones, with roughly four fifths as singletons. Study results and caveats: The study labeled about 160 TCR beta chains cytomegalovirus-associated. Rarity marked most TCR sequences, yet some public TCRs occurred in many donors.

This chain links TRBV6-6 with TRBJ2-3; weak D call: TRBD2 (6 bases). The source is a woman aged 18-30 years in good health and CMV-seropositive. The sequenced sample was PBMCs. The CDR3 spells CASSPTRIPEGSTQYF. The CDR3 coding sequence is TGTGCCAGCAGTCCAACACGAATTCCGGAGGGGTCGACGCAGTATTTT.